These T cell receptor beta chains were read from a single sample in a study of shared clonotypes between healthy human individuals. Produced via immunoSEQ multiplex PCR; TCRdb's table is partial and in-frame only. Of about 560,000 clones listed, about 80% were seen once; the top ten hold around 13%. The sequencing sample was made of PBMCs. All receptors derive from a woman in her thirties or forties in good health. Some clones in this sample may be carry-over from other donors' samples. Each CDR3 is given with its conserved first and last residue. Clone size, where shown, is once, few, many, or a class for clones that have expanded.

v_gene	j_gene	abundance	CDR3aa
TRBV5-1	TRBJ2-2	once	CASSLTSGDTGELFF
TRBV5-1	TRBJ2-7	.	CASSTDGGGYEQYF
TRBV11-2	TRBJ2-7	.	CASSLEGGLTYEQYF
TRBV30	TRBJ1-2	.	CAWSLYSNGYTF
TRBV28	TRBJ2-3	.	CASSRDRVTDTQYF
TRBV2	TRBJ2-2	.	CASRGGLAGPGTGELFF
TRBV5-1	TRBJ1-4	once	CASSLDSYEKLFF
TRBV28	TRBJ2-6	.	CAGGGVSGPNVLTF
TRBV7-8	TRBJ2-7	.	CASSLARLAEVYEQYF
TRBV6-4	TRBJ1-1	.	CASSYSISTEAFF
TRBV7-3	TRBJ1-2	.	CASSLGRNYGYTF
TRBV6-4	TRBJ2-3	.	CASSDSPHLGGDTQYF
TRBV5-4	TRBJ1-1	once	CASSLGRETEAFF
TRBV30	TRBJ2-7	.	CAWNSGNSYEQYF
TRBV2	TRBJ1-5	.	CASSDLGAGGSNQPQHF
TRBV7-3	TRBJ2-3	many	CASSLRGGDTDTQYF
TRBV4-3	TRBJ1-5	few	CASSQDWNQPQHF
TRBV7-9	TRBJ1-1	.	CASSRGAETEAFF
TRBV6-1	TRBJ1-2	.	CASRPGQGDYGYTF
TRBV19	TRBJ1-4	many	CASSPFHTTNEKLFF
TRBV7-2	TRBJ2-1	.	CASSLGGGVFF